The entry that follows covers one T cell receptor (beta chain) sequence. Trimming removed 9 bases from V and 0 bases from J; junction bases left unmatched: 9. CDR3 length equals 16 residues. Germline values: CDR1 LNHDA, CDR2 SQIVND (reference sequence). Profiling relied on immunoSEQ multiplex PCR, and the TCRdb table lists in-frame clones only, not all of them. The sample includes over 50,000 clones, 80% of them seen just once. This entry comes from a study of T cell responses to AZD1222 COVID-19 vaccine. The sequence was obtained from an adult who received the AZD1222 COVID-19 vaccine. The chain carries TRBV19 and TRBJ2-2, with 8 bases fitting TRBD2. Specimen: peripheral blood, collected 28 days after the second AZD1222 dose. This CDR3 reads CASCSGTNANTGELFF. The DNA of the CDR3 is TGTGCCAGCTGTAGCGGGACCAACGCGAACACCGGGGAGCTGTTTTTT.